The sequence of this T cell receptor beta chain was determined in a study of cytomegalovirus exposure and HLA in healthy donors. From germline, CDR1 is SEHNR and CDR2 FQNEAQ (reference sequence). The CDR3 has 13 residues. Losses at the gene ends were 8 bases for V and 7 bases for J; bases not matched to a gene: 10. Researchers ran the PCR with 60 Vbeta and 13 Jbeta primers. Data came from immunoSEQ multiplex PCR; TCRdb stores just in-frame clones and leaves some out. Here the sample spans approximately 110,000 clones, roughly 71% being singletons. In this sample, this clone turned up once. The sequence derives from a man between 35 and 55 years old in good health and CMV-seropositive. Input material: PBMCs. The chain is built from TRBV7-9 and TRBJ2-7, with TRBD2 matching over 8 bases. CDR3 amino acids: CASAGTRVGEQYF. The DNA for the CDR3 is TGTGCCAGCGCCGGGACTAGGGTTGGGGAGCAGTACTTC.